The 24 T cell receptor beta chains below were found in one sample sequenced in a study of post-analysis software for immune sequencing data. Unique molecular identifiers were built into the TCR beta cDNA libraries. TCRdb reprocessed the PCR reads via MiXCR and lists one record per CDR3 protein. In the table there are under 900,000 distinct CDR3 sequences, roughly half of which are singletons. General study points: A few TRBV segments, TRBV5-6, TRBV5-1 and TRBV20-1 among them, were found more frequent in patients than controls.

No antigen has been identified for these receptors. Sequenced sample: blood. These receptors were taken from a girl aged 5-17 years with multiple sclerosis.

This clonotype has just a few counts. The chain uses TRBV7-2 and TRBJ1-6; 7 nucleotides agree with TRBD1. CDR3 length: 15 residues. Per germline, CDR1 SGHTA and CDR2 FQGNSA. With V trimmed by 6 bases and J by 7 bases, 9 bases remained unmatched. CDR3 in amino acids: CASRREPGQNSPLHF. The CDR3 nucleotides read TGTGCCAGCAGACGCGAACCGGGACAGAATTCACCCCTCCACTTT.

This chain joins TRBV29-1 and TRBJ2-7; possibly TRBD2 for D (6 bases). The germline V gene encodes CDR1 SQVTM and CDR2 ANQGSEA. The ends were cut back, 3 bases at V and 3 bases at J, with 9 bases in the middle. This CDR3 has 12 amino acids. The DNA for the CDR3 is TGCAGCGTTGACGGAGGGGACTACGAGCAGTACTTC. Translation: CSVDGGDYEQYF.

This clonotype was observed a handful of times. The gene calls are TRBV9 and TRBJ1-1; TRBD1 might be the D (6 bases). The CDR3 is made up of 13 amino acids. Looked up from germline, CDR1 is SGDLS and CDR2 is YYNGEE. V was trimmed by 0 bases and J by 8 bases, leaving 11 bases between them. CDR3 sequence (DNA): TGTGCCAGCAGCGTAGGGGGGGCAAAGGAAGCTTTCTTT. Protein sequence: CASSVGGAKEAFF. Drawing the rest from reference TRBV9 and TRBJ1-1, the complete variable domain is DSGVTQTPKHLITATGQRVTLRCSPRSGDLSVYWYQQSLDQGLQFLIQYYNGEERAKGNILERFSAQQFPDLHSELNLSSLELGDSALYFCASSVGGAKEAFFGQGTRLTVV.

This clonotype appeared a few times. This chain connects TRBV15 to TRBJ2-4, with 14 bases matching TRBD2. CDR1 and CDR2 from the germline V gene are LNHNV and YYDKDF (reference sequence). This CDR3 spans 15 amino acids. After removal of 3 bases from V and 13 bases from J, the junction contained 8 bases not matched to a gene. DNA of the CDR3: TGTGCCACCAGCAGGGGACTAGCGGGAGCGGAGGAGCAGTACTTC. This translates into CATSRGLAGAEEQYF.

V and J are TRBV7-2 and TRBJ2-7, with 9 bases identical to TRBD2. Germline V gives CDR1 SGHTA, CDR2 FQGNSA. The trim removed 4 bases at V and 2 bases at J, leaving 9 bases unmatched. This CDR3 is 16 amino acids long. CDR3 residues: CASSSGVAGVTYEQYF. The DNA of the CDR3 is TGTGCCAGCAGCTCCGGGGTAGCGGGGGTTACCTACGAGCAGTACTTC.

This clonotype was seen more than once but under ten times. The V call is TRBV6-6, the J call TRBJ2-1, with D perhaps being TRBD1 or TRBD2 (5 bases each). The CDR3 runs 11 residues. Germline CDR1 is MNHNY and CDR2 is SVGAGI (reference sequence). V lost 5 bases, J lost 15 bases, and 14 bases lay in between. This CDR3 reads CASSPGTRGFF. CDR3 DNA: TGTGCCAGCAGTCCCGGGACCCGGGGGTTCTTC.

This clonotype has only one observation. The rearrangement uses TRBV20-1 and TRBJ1-1; 7 bases line up with TRBD1. Germline CDR1 DFQATT, CDR2 SNEGSKA (reference sequence). The CDR3 loop spans 13 amino acids. The V and J ends lost 3 bases and 3 bases, in that order; junction bases with no gene match: 4. This CDR3 is CSASVGGYTEAFF. In DNA, the CDR3 is TGCAGTGCTAGCGTAGGGGGCTACACTGAAGCTTTCTTT.

This clonotype was seen only a few times. The chain carries TRBV29-1 and TRBJ1-2; 7 nucleotides align to TRBD1. The trim removed 4 bases at V and 4 bases at J, leaving 6 bases unmatched. The CDR3 runs 13 residues. CDR1 is SQVTM and CDR2 is ANQGSEA in the germline V gene. This chain's CDR3 is CSVGPGTAYGYTF. DNA for the CDR3: TGCAGCGTTGGTCCCGGGACAGCCTATGGCTACACCTTC.

The gene calls are TRBV28 and TRBJ2-1, with D unresolved. The CDR3 consists of 13 residues. V was pared by 6 bases and J by 6 bases, with 12 bases between. The germline gives CDR1 MDHEN, CDR2 SYDVKM. The CDR3 sequence is CASSLEPLNEQFF. Written as DNA, the CDR3 is TGTGCCAGCAGCCTCGAACCCCTCAATGAGCAGTTCTTC.

The genes are TRBV15 and TRBJ2-3; 8 nucleotides line up with TRBD2. The V and J ends lost 2 bases and 6 bases, in that order; junction bases with no gene match: 7. From germline, CDR1 is LNHNV and CDR2 YYDKDF (reference sequence). CDR3 length: 15 residues. The CDR3 DNA reads TGTGCCACCAGCAGAATCGGAACTAGCGGCGATACGCAGTATTTT. Encoded protein: CATSRIGTSGDTQYF. Filled out from reference TRBV15 and TRBJ2-3, the complete variable domain reads DAMVIQNPRYQVTQFGKPVTLSCSQTLNHNVMYWYQQKSSQAPKLLFHYYDKDFNNEADTPDNFQSRRPNTSFCFLDIRSPGLGDTAMYLCATSRIGTSGDTQYFGPGTRLTVL.

The chain recombines TRBV10-3 with TRBJ2-3; TRBD2 matches at 10 bases. The CDR3 sequence is 16 residues long. CDR1 is ENHRY and CDR2 is SYGVKD in the germline V gene. J was trimmed by 5 bases and V by 2 bases; bases with no gene match: 7. CDR3 DNA: TGTGCCATCAGTGAGGGACTAGCGGTGAGGAGAGATACGCAGTATTTT. Translated: CAISEGLAVRRDTQYF.

The chain carries TRBV5-1 and TRBJ2-7; TRBD2 matches at 9 bases. Trimming cost V 0 bases and J 6 bases; bases outside gene matches: 7. The CDR3 has 15 residues. Per germline, CDR1 SGHRS and CDR2 YFSETQ. The chain's CDR3 is CASSLGSGGLAEQYF. The CDR3 nucleotides are TGCGCCAGCAGCTTGGGAAGCGGGGGGTTGGCCGAGCAGTACTTC. Filled out from reference TRBV5-1 and TRBJ2-7, the complete variable domain reads KAGVTQTPRYLIKTRGQQVTLSCSPISGHRSVSWYQQTPGQGLQFLFEYFSETQRNKGNFPGRFSGRQFSNSRSEMNVSTLELGDSALYLCASSLGSGGLAEQYFGPGTRLTVT.

This clonotype has more than one count but fewer than ten. A read error may account for a junction end that differs from germline. The V gene is TRBV11-2, the J gene TRBJ2-4, with D unresolved. Germline CDR1 reads SGHAT; CDR2 reads FQNNGV. The CDR3 extends over 14 amino acids. Written as DNA, the CDR3 is TGTGCCAGCAGCATAGAACTAGCCAAAAACATTCAGTACTTC. Amino acid sequence: CASSIELAKNIQYF.

The table lists this clonotype with many counts. This rearrangement joins TRBV5-1 to TRBJ2-1, with 7 bases fitting TRBD2. V was clipped by 0 bases and J by 0 bases; unmatched bases: 0. Germline V gene sequence: CDR1 SGHRS, CDR2 YFSETQ. The CDR3 contains 15 residues. The DNA for the CDR3 is TGCGCCAGCAGCTTGGGGGGGGGCTCCTACAATGAGCAGTTCTTC. Protein sequence: CASSLGGGSYNEQFF. The variable domain in full, completed from reference TRBV5-1 and TRBJ2-1, reads KAGVTQTPRYLIKTRGQQVTLSCSPISGHRSVSWYQQTPGQGLQFLFEYFSETQRNKGNFPGRFSGRQFSNSRSEMNVSTLELGDSALYLCASSLGGGSYNEQFFGPGTRLTVL.

This clonotype has ten or more counts. The chain recombines TRBV10-2 with TRBJ1-2, with TRBD1 matching over 7 bases. This CDR3 contains 13 residues. Trimming at V came to 5 bases and at J to 3 bases, leaving 3 bases not matched to a gene. Germline-derived CDR1 and CDR2 are WSHSY and SAAADI. Here the CDR3 DNA reads TGCGCCAGCAGTACCACAGGGGACTATGGCTACACCTTC. This sequence encodes CASSTTGDYGYTF.

This clonotype has just a few counts. The chain carries TRBV20-1 and TRBJ2-7, with D possibly TRBD1 on 5 matching bases. CDR1 and CDR2 from the germline V gene are DFQATT and SNEGSKA (reference sequence). The CDR3 is 13 amino acids. V was cut by 5 bases and J by 2 bases, with 13 bases left in between. CDR3 nucleotide sequence: TGCAGTGCTGGAACAGGATCCACCTACGAGCAGTACTTC. This codes for CSAGTGSTYEQYF.

This clonotype was seen many times. The chain couples TRBV29-1 to TRBJ1-2; 8 bases are shared with TRBD1. The CDR3 runs 13 residues. Germline trimming cut 1 base from V and 8 bases from J; bases unmatched to any gene: 6. Per germline, CDR1 SQVTM and CDR2 ANQGSEA. CDR3 bases: TGCAGCGTTGAAGCAGGGACAGGATACGGCTACACCTTC. Translating it yields CSVEAGTGYGYTF.

This sequence joins TRBV3-1 and TRBJ2-1, with 7 positions matching TRBD1. Germline V gene data show CDR1 as LGHDT and CDR2 as YNNKEL (reference sequence). This CDR3 is built from 12 residues. Unmatched junction bases numbered 7, after V lost 4 bases and J lost 13 bases. The CDR3 DNA is TGTGCCAGCAGCCCACGAGGACAGGTCCAGTTCTTC. It specifies CASSPRGQVQFF.

The chain employs TRBV5-6 and TRBJ1-2; D remains ambiguous. Germline V gives CDR1 SGHDT, CDR2 YYEEEE. V gave up 0 bases and J gave up 7 bases, with 13 bases separating them. CDR3 length: 14 residues. DNA of the CDR3: TGTGCCAGCAGCTTGGCCGGTGGAGGGAGTGGCTACACCTTC. The encoded protein is CASSLAGGGSGYTF.

J is TRBJ1-1 and V is TRBV5-1, with unresolved D. The CDR3 sequence is 17 residues long. V lost 1 base to trimming and J lost 0 bases, with 16 bases between them. CDR1 and CDR2 from the germline V gene are SGHRS and YFSETQ. The CDR3 here is CASSLRVSATLNTEAFF. In DNA form, the CDR3 reads TGCGCCAGCAGCTTGCGTGTGTCTGCGACCCTGAACACTGAAGCTTTCTTT. Full variable domain (missing parts from reference TRBV5-1 and TRBJ1-1): KAGVTQTPRYLIKTRGQQVTLSCSPISGHRSVSWYQQTPGQGLQFLFEYFSETQRNKGNFPGRFSGRQFSNSRSEMNVSTLELGDSALYLCASSLRVSATLNTEAFFGQGTRLTVV.

This chain uses TRBV7-9 with TRBJ2-7; 8 nucleotides align to TRBD2. The germline gives CDR1 SEHNR, CDR2 FQNEAQ (reference sequence). This CDR3 has 16 amino acids. The junction had 12 bases not matched to a gene; V was cut back by 5 bases and J by 3 bases. CDR3 sequence reads: CASSIQLGAGDYEQYF. The CDR3 bases are TGTGCCAGCAGCATCCAATTGGGAGCGGGAGACTACGAGCAGTACTTC.

This clonotype appeared a few times. The rearrangement joins TRBV7-9 to TRBJ2-7; weak D call: TRBD2 (5 bases). This CDR3 has 13 amino acids. The germline V gene encodes CDR1 SEHNR and CDR2 FQNEAQ (reference sequence). Trimming took 0 bases from V and 7 from J, leaving 10 bases between them. The CDR3 is CASSLAGREEQYF. CDR3 nucleotides: TGTGCCAGCAGCTTAGCGGGGAGAGAGGAGCAGTACTTC.

The chain is built from TRBV6-1 and TRBJ2-1, with 7 positions matching TRBD2. This CDR3 spans 16 amino acids. The germline CDR1 and CDR2 sequences are MNHNS and SASEGT. V lost 4 bases and J lost 0; bases outside the gene matches: 6. CDR3 nucleotide sequence: TGTGCCAGCAGTGCCGCGGGAGCGGCCTCCTACAATGAGCAGTTCTTC. Protein: CASSAAGAASYNEQFF.

V gene TRBV7-3 combines with J gene TRBJ2-5, with TRBD2 matching over 11 bases. This CDR3 is 16 amino acids long. Germline CDR1 SGHTA, CDR2 FQGTGA. With V trimmed by 5 bases and J by 1 base, 6 bases remained unmatched. The CDR3 loop is CASSTGTSGLQETQYF. For the CDR3, the DNA is TGTGCCAGCAGCACCGGGACTAGCGGCCTCCAAGAGACCCAGTACTTC.